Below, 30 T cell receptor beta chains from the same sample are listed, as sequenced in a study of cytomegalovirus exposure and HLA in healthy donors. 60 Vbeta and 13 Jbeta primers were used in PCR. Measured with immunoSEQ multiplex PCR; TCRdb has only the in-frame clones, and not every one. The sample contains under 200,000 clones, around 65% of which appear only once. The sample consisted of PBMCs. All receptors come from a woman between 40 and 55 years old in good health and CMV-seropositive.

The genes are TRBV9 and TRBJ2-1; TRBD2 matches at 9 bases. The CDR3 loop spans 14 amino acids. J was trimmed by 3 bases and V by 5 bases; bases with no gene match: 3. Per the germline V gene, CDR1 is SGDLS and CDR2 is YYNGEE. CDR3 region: CASRRREGYNEQFF. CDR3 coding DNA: TGTGCCAGCAGAAGGCGGGAGGGCTACAATGAGCAGTTCTTC.

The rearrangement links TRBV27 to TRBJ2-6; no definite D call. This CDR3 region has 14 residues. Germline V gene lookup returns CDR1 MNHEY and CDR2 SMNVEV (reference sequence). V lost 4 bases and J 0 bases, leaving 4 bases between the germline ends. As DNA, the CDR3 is TGTGCCAGCAGTTCCTCCTCTGGGGCCAACGTCCTGACTTTC. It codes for CASSSSSGANVLTF.

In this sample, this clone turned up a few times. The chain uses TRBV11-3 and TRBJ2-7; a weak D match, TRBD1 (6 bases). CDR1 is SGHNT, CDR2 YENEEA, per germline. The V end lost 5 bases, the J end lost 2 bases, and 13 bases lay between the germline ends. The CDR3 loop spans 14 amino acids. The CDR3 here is CASSHRDKAYEQYF. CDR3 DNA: TGTGCCAGCAGCCACCGGGACAAGGCCTACGAGCAGTACTTC.

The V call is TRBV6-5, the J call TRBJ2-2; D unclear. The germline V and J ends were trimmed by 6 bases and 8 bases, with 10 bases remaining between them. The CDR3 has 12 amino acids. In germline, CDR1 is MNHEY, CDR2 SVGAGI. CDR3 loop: CASSLLGGELFF. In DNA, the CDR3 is TGTGCCAGCAGCCTTCTAGGAGGGGAGCTGTTTTTT.

The CDR3 DNA reads as TGTGCCAGCAGCCAAGATCGCTCCGTGGGCGGGAGGATGGATACGCAGTATTTT. It encodes CASSQDRSVGGRMDTQYF. The chain couples TRBV4-2 to TRBJ2-3; 8 bases map to TRBD2. Looked up from germline, CDR1 is LGHNA and CDR2 is YNFKEQ. Trimming removed 0 bases from V and 6 bases from J; junction bases left unmatched: 14. The CDR3 extends over 18 amino acids.

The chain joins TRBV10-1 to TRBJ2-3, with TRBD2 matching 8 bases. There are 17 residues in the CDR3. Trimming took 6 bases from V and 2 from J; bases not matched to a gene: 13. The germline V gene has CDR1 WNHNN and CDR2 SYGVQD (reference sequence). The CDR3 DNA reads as TGCGCCAGCAGGGTGGCGGGGGGAATCAAAAACACAGATACGCAGTATTTT. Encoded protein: CASRVAGGIKNTDTQYF.

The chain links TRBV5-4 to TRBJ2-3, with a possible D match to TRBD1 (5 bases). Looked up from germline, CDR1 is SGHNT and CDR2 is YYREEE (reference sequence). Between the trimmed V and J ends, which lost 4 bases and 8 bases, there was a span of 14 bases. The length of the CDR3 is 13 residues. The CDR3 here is CASSTQGFGTQYF. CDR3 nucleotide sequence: TGTGCCAGCAGCACCCAGGGTTTTGGTACGCAGTATTTT.

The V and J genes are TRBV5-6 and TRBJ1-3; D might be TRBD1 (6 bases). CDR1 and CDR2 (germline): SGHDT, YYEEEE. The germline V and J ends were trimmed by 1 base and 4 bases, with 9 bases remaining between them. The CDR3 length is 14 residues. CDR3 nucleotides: TGTGCCAGCAGCTTGTTACAGGGAGGAAACACCATATATTTT. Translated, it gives CASSLLQGGNTIYF.

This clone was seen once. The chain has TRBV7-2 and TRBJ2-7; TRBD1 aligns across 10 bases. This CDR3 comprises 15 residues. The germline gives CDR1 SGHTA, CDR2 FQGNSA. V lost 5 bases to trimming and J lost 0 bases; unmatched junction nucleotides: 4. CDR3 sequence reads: CASSVGQGYSYEQYF. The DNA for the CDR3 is TGTGCCAGCAGCGTGGGACAGGGGTACTCCTACGAGCAGTACTTC.

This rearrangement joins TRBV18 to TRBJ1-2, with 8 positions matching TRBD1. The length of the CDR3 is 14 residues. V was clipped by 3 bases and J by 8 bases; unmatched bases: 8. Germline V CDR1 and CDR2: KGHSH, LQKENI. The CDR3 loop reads CASSPREQGDGYTF. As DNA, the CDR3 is TGTGCCAGCTCACCTAGAGAACAGGGGGACGGCTACACCTTC.

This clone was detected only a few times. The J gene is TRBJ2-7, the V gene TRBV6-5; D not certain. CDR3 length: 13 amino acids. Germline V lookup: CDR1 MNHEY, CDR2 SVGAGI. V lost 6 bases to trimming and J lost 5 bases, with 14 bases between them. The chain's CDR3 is CASRRARQNEQYF. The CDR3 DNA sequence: TGTGCCAGCAGAAGAGCGAGGCAAAACGAGCAGTACTTC.

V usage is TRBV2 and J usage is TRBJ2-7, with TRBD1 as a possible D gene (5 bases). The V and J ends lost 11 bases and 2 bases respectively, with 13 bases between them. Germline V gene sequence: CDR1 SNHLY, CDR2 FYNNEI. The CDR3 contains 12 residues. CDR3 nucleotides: TGTGCCGGCCGGGCAGGGCCCTACGAGCAGTACTTC. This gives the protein CAGRAGPYEQYF.

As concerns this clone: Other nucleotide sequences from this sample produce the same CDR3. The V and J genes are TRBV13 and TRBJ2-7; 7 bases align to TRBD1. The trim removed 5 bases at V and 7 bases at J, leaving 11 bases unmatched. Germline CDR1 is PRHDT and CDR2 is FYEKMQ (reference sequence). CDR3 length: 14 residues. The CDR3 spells CASSTPRQGGEQYF. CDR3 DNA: TGTGCCAGCAGCACTCCCAGACAGGGTGGGGAGCAGTACTTC. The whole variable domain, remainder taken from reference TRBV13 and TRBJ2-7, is AAGVIQSPRHLIKEKRETATLKCYPIPRHDTVYWYQQGPGQDPQFLISFYEKMQSDKGSIPDRFSAQQFSDYHSELNMSSLELGDSALYFCASSTPRQGGEQYFGPGTRLTVT.

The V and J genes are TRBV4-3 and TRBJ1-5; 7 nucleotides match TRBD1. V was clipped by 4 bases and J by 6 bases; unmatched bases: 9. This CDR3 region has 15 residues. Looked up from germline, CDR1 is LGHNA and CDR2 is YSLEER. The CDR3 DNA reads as TGCGCCAGCAGCCGGGACAGCCGGGGCCTTCAGCCCCAGCATTTT. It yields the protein CASSRDSRGLQPQHF.

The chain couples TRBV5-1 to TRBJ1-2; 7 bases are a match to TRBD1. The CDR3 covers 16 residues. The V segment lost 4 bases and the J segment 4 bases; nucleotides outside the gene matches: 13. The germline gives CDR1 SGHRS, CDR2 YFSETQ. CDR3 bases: TGCGCCAGCAGCCCGCTCCAAGGACAGGCTGGCTATGGCTACACCTTC. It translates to CASSPLQGQAGYGYTF.

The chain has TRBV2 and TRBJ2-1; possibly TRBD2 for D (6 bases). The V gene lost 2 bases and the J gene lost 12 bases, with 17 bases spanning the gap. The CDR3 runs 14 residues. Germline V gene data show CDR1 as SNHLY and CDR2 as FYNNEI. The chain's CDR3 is CASSESSGLVWQFF. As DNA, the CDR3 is TGTGCCAGCAGTGAATCAAGCGGGCTGGTATGGCAGTTCTTC. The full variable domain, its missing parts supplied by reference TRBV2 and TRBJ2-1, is EPEVTQTPSHQVTQMGQEVILRCVPISNHLYFYWYRQILGQKVEFLVSFYNNEISEKSEIFDDQFSVERPDGSNFTLKIRSTKLEDSAMYFCASSESSGLVWQFFGPGTRLTVL.

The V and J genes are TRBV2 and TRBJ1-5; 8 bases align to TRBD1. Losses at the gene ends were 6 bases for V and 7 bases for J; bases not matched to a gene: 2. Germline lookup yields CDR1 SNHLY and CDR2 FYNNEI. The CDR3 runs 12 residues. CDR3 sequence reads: CASRTGEQPQHF. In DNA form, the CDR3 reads TGTGCCAGCAGGACAGGGGAACAGCCCCAGCATTTT.

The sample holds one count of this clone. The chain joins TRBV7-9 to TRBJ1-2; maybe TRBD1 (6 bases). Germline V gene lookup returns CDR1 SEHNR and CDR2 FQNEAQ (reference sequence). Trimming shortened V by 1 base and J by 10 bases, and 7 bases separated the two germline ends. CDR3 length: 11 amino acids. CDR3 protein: CASSLDRAYTF. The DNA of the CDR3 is TGTGCCAGCAGCTTAGACAGGGCCTACACCTTC.

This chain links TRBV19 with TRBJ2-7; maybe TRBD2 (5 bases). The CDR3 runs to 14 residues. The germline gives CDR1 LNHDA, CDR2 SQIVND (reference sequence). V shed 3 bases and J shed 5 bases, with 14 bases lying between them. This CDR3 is CASSIGRGRDEQYF. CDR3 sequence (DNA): TGTGCCAGTAGTATTGGCCGGGGAAGAGACGAGCAGTACTTC.

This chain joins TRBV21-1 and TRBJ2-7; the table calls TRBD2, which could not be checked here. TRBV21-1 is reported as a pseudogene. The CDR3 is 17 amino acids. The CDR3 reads CASSKTSGGLSSYEQYF. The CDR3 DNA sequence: TGTGCCAGCAGCAAGACTAGCGGGGGCCTCAGCTCCTACGAGCAGTACTTC.

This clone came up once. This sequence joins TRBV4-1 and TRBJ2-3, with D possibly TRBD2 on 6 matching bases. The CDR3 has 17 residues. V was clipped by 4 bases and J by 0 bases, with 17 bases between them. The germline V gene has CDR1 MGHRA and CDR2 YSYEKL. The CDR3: CASSPSGRGSSTDTQYF. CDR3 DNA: TGCGCCAGCAGCCCCTCTGGGCGGGGATCTAGCACAGATACGCAGTATTTT.

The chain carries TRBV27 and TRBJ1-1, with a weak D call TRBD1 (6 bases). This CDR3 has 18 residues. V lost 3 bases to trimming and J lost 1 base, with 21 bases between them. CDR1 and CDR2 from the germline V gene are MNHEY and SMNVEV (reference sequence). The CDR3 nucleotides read TGTGCCAGCAGTTTCTCCCTCTGGGGAGGGGGTGAGAACACTGAAGCTTTCTTT. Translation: CASSFSLWGGGENTEAFF.

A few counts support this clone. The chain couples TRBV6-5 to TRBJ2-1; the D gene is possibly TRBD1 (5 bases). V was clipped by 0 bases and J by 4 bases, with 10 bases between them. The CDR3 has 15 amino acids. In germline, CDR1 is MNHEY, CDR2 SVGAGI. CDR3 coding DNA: TGTGCCAGCAGTTACTCAGGCCAGGGTTACAATGAGCAGTTCTTC. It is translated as CASSYSGQGYNEQFF.

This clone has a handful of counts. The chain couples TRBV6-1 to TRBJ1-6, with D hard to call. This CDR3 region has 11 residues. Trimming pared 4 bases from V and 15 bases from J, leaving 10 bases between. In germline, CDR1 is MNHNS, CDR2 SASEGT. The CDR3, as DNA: TGTGCCAGCAGTGGCTCGGAGGGCCTCCACTTT. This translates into CASSGSEGLHF.

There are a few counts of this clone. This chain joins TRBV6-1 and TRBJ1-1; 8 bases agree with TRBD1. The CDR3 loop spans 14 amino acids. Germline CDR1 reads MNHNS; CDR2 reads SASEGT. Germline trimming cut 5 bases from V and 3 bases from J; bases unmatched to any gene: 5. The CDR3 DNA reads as TGTGCCAGCAGTAATGGACAGGGAGACACTGAAGCTTTCTTT. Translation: CASSNGQGDTEAFF.

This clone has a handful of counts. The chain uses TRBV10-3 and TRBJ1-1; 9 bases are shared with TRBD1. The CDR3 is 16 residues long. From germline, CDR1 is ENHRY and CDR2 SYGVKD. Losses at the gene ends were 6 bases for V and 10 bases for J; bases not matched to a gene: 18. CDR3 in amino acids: CAISASGQGVTGRAFF. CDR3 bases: TGTGCCATCAGCGCATCGGGACAGGGTGTGACCGGAAGAGCTTTCTTT.

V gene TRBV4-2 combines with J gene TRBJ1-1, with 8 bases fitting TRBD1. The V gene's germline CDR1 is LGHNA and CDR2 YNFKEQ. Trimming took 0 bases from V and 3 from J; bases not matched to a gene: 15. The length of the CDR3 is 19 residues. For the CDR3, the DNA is TGTGCCAGCAGCCAAGAGGTGTGGACAGGGATAGGCGCGGACACTGAAGCTTTCTTT. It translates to CASSQEVWTGIGADTEAFF.

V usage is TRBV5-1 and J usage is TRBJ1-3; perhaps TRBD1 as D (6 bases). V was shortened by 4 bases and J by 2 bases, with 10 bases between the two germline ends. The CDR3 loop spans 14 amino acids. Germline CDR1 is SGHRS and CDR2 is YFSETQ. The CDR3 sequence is CASSPSGAGNTIYF. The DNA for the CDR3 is TGCGCCAGCAGCCCGTCAGGGGCTGGAAACACCATATATTTT. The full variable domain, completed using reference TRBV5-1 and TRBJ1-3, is KAGVTQTPRYLIKTRGQQVTLSCSPISGHRSVSWYQQTPGQGLQFLFEYFSETQRNKGNFPGRFSGRQFSNSRSEMNVSTLELGDSALYLCASSPSGAGNTIYFGEGSWLTVV.

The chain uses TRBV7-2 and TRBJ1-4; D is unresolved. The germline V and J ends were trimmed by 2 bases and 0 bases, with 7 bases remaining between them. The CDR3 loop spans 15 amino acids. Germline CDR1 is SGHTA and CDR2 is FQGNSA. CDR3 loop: CASSLRGTTNEKLFF. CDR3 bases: TGTGCCAGCAGCTTAAGAGGGACAACTAATGAAAAACTGTTTTTT.

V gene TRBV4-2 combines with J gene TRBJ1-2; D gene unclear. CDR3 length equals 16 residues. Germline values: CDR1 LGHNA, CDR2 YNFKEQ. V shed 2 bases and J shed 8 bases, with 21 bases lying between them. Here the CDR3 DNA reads TGTGCCAGCAGCCAAAGGACTCTTCAAACTACTAGGGGCTACACCTTC. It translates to CASSQRTLQTTRGYTF.